This entry lists 15 T cell receptor beta chains sequenced from one sample in a study of cytomegalovirus exposure and HLA in healthy donors. Both 60 Vbeta primers and 13 Jbeta primers went into the PCR. The protocol was immunoSEQ multiplex PCR, while the TCRdb copy is restricted to in-frame clones and leaves out a portion. Of about 120,000 clones listed, roughly four fifths are singletons. The sample taken for sequencing was PBMCs. The origin of the receptors is a man aged 35 to 55 in good health and CMV-seronegative.

The chain carries TRBV7-9 and TRBJ2-2; D gene unclear. The CDR3 has 12 amino acids. The ends were cut back, 3 bases at V and 6 bases at J, with 5 bases in the middle. CDR1 is SEHNR and CDR2 is FQNEAQ in the germline V gene (reference sequence). Written as DNA, the CDR3 is TGTGCCAGCAGCTTGAGGTCCGGGGAGCTGTTTTTT. It codes for CASSLRSGELFF.

The genes are TRBV18 and TRBJ2-7, with 11 bases fitting TRBD2. The CDR3 is 16 residues long. Per the germline V gene, CDR1 is KGHSH and CDR2 is LQKENI. V gave up 4 bases and J gave up 4 bases; unmatched junction bases: 9. The CDR3 here is CASSRPSSGGAYEQYF. The CDR3 DNA follows: TGTGCCAGCTCACGGCCCAGTAGCGGGGGGGCGTACGAGCAGTACTTC. The whole variable domain, filled in from reference TRBV18 and TRBJ2-7, reads NAGVMQNPRHLVRRRGQEARLRCSPMKGHSHVYWYRQLPEEGLKFMVYLQKENIIDESGMPKERFSAEFPKEGPSILRIQQVVRGDSAAYFCASSRPSSGGAYEQYFGPGTRLTVT.

The rearrangement joins TRBV11-2 to TRBJ1-1; TRBD1 might be the D (6 bases). The CDR3 runs to 13 residues. Germline V gives CDR1 SGHAT, CDR2 FQNNGV. Deletions cut 5 bases from V and 6 bases from J, with 13 bases between. The CDR3 nucleotides read TGTGCCAGCAGCGTCACAGGGATCTCTGAAGCTTTCTTT. Amino acids: CASSVTGISEAFF.

The V call is TRBV5-1, the J call TRBJ2-3; D remains unclear. This CDR3 comprises 15 residues. Germline CDR1 SGHRS, CDR2 YFSETQ. Trimming stripped 0 bases from V and 7 bases from J, with 15 bases between. This CDR3 reads CASSLASSPRYTQYF. For the CDR3, the DNA is TGCGCCAGCAGCTTGGCCTCGAGCCCGAGGTATACGCAGTATTTT. The entire variable domain, with the rest obtained from reference TRBV5-1 and TRBJ2-3, is as follows: KAGVTQTPRYLIKTRGQQVTLSCSPISGHRSVSWYQQTPGQGLQFLFEYFSETQRNKGNFPGRFSGRQFSNSRSEMNVSTLELGDSALYLCASSLASSPRYTQYFGPGTRLTVL.

V usage is TRBV6-5 and J usage is TRBJ2-5; maybe TRBD1 (5 bases). V was trimmed by 6 bases and J by 2 bases, leaving 10 bases between them. The CDR3 loop spans 13 amino acids. Germline CDR1 and CDR2: MNHEY and SVGAGI. This CDR3 reads CASRARTQETQYF. The CDR3 DNA reads TGTGCCAGCAGAGCCAGGACACAAGAGACCCAGTACTTC.

The chain has TRBV7-9 and TRBJ2-7, with 9 bases aligning to TRBD1. V dropped 1 base and J dropped 3; count of bases not matched to a gene: 7. Germline loops: CDR1 SEHNR, CDR2 FQNEAQ (reference sequence). CDR3 length: 16 residues. The CDR3, as DNA: TGTGCCAGCAGCTTAGTCCCCTCGACAGGGGGCTACGAGCAGTACTTC. Translated, it gives CASSLVPSTGGYEQYF. The variable domain in full, with the rest retrieved from reference TRBV7-9 and TRBJ2-7, is DTGVSQNPRHKITKRGQNVTFRCDPISEHNRLYWYRQTLGQGPEFLTYFQNEAQLEKSRLLSDRFSAERPKGSFSTLEIQRTEQGDSAMYLCASSLVPSTGGYEQYFGPGTRLTVT.

The chain joins TRBV29-1 to TRBJ2-6; 7 positions match TRBD1. CDR1 is SQVTM and CDR2 is ANQGSEA in the germline V gene. This CDR3 has 16 amino acids. Losses at the gene ends were 5 bases for V and 2 bases for J; bases not matched to a gene: 9. The CDR3 protein is CSVRDRVNPGANVLTF. The CDR3 DNA follows: TGCAGCGTTAGAGACAGGGTAAACCCTGGGGCCAACGTCCTGACTTTC.

Here the CDR3 reads CASSRRGASYEQYF. The CDR3 DNA reads TGTGCCAGCAGCCGGCGGGGGGCCTCCTACGAGCAGTACTTC. The V and J genes are TRBV7-2 and TRBJ2-7, with 8 bases matching TRBD2. J lost 0 bases, V lost 5 bases, and 3 bases had no gene match. The CDR3 covers 14 residues. Germline-derived CDR1 and CDR2 are SGHTA and FQGNSA.

The V call is TRBV7-2, the J call TRBJ1-2; possibly TRBD1 for D (6 bases). The ends were cut back, 4 bases at V and 4 bases at J, with 16 bases in the middle. The V gene's germline CDR1 is SGHTA and CDR2 FQGNSA. The CDR3 totals 15 residues. CDR3 region: CASSSFGGGGYGYTF. The CDR3 DNA sequence: TGTGCCAGCAGCTCCTTCGGGGGAGGGGGCTATGGCTACACCTTC.

This chain joins TRBV27 and TRBJ2-7; 7 bases align to TRBD1. Unmatched junction bases numbered 6, after V lost 7 bases and J lost 0 bases. Germline lookup yields CDR1 MNHEY and CDR2 SMNVEV (reference sequence). The CDR3 sequence is 14 residues long. CDR3 sequence reads: CASNPGGSSYEQYF. CDR3 bases: TGTGCCAGCAATCCAGGGGGAAGCTCCTACGAGCAGTACTTC.

The V gene is TRBV30, the J gene TRBJ2-5, with 8 bases aligning to TRBD2. This CDR3 has 15 residues. V was pared by 2 bases and J by 3 bases, with 8 bases of the junction left unmatched. Per the germline V gene, CDR1 is GTSNPN and CDR2 is SVGIG (reference sequence). This CDR3 is CAWSPLAGREETQYF. The CDR3 nucleotides read TGTGCCTGGAGTCCTTTAGCGGGACGGGAAGAGACCCAGTACTTC. The full variable domain, rest sourced from reference TRBV30 and TRBJ2-5, is SQTIHQWPATLVQPVGSPLSLECTVEGTSNPNLYWYRQAAGRGLQLLFYSVGIGQISSEVPQNLSASRPQDRQFILSSKKLLLSDSGFYLCAWSPLAGREETQYFGPGTRLLVL.

V is TRBV5-5 and J is TRBJ2-2; no reliable D call. The CDR3 sequence is 12 residues long. Germline assignment: CDR1 SGHKS and CDR2 YYEKEE (reference sequence). V lost 0 bases, J lost 6 bases, and 3 bases lay in between. The CDR3 coding sequence is TGTGCCAGCAGCTTGGTCTCCGGGGAGCTGTTTTTT. It specifies CASSLVSGELFF.

The rearrangement uses TRBV4-3 and TRBJ2-7; 12 positions match TRBD1. V lost 2 bases and J lost 6; bases outside the gene matches: 5. The V gene's germline CDR1 is LGHNA and CDR2 YSLEER. This CDR3 is built from 15 residues. CDR3 coding DNA: TGCGCCAGCAGCCAACAGCCGGGACAGGGGGCCGAGCAGTACTTC. Its translation is CASSQQPGQGAEQYF.

This clone has just a few counts. The rearrangement uses TRBV2 and TRBJ1-5, with 11 bases lining up with TRBD1. The germline V gene has CDR1 SNHLY and CDR2 FYNNEI. J was trimmed by 2 bases and V by 6 bases; bases with no gene match: 3. The CDR3 has 15 amino acids. CDR3: CASRGDRGGNQPQHF. The CDR3 nucleotides read TGTGCCAGCAGGGGGGACAGGGGGGGCAATCAGCCCCAGCATTTT.

The chain couples TRBV4-1 to TRBJ2-5; 14 bases are shared with TRBD2. Trimming cost V 0 bases and J 7 bases; bases outside gene matches: 1. Germline V gene sequence: CDR1 MGHRA, CDR2 YSYEKL. This CDR3 is 15 amino acids long. CDR3 DNA: TGCGCCAGCAGCCAAGATGGACTAGCGGGAGGGACCCAGTACTTC. Translation gives CASSQDGLAGGTQYF.